These T cell receptor beta chains were read from a single sample in a study of T cells after yellow fever vaccination. TCRdb ran MiXCR on the 5' RACE reads and lists one entry per CDR3 protein. Here the sample spans roughly 330,000 distinct CDR3 sequences, about 6.6% being singletons. The specimen comprised PBMCs, sampled roughly 46 days after the first yellow fever vaccination. Receptor source: a man younger than 30 who received the YFV17D yellow fever vaccine. CDR3s include the opening cysteine and the closing phenylalanine or tryptophan. A D gene is named only where the DNA matches it firmly. Only some rows state a clone size, as once, few, many or a class for expanded clones.

V,J,D,size,DNA,CDR3
TRBV12-3/TRBV12-4,TRBJ1-4,TRBD1,few,TGTGCCAGCAGCCTCAGGGGGTCTAATGAAAAACTGTTTTTT,CASSLRGSNEKLFF
TRBV5-1,TRBJ2-1,-,-,TGCGCCAGCAGCTTGGTTTCAGGCCTAATGAATGAGCAGTTCTTC,CASSLVSGLMNEQFF
TRBV5-1,TRBJ2-5,-,-,TGCGCCAGCAGCTTTTCAGGGACAGAGACCCAGTACTTC,CASSFSGTETQYF
TRBV4-1,TRBJ2-3,-,-,TGCGCCAGCAGCCAAGATGAGACGGGGTCTAGCACAGATACGCAGTATTTT,CASSQDETGSSTDTQYF
TRBV7-3,TRBJ2-3,TRBD2,-,TGTGCCAGCAGCCCCGGCGGCGGACTAGCAACGCATACGCAGTATTTT,CASSPGGGLATHTQYF
TRBV5-5,TRBJ2-2,TRBD1,few,TGTGCCAGCAGCTTTCCAGGACAGGGGGCAGTCGGGGAGCTGTTTTTT,CASSFPGQGAVGELFF
TRBV21-1,TRBJ1-2,-,-,TGTGCCAGCAGCTCTGGGGGGCAGGGTAGGAGTGGCTACACCTTC,CASSSGGQGRSGYTF
TRBV9,TRBJ2-3,TRBD2,-,TGTGCCAGCAGCCCGGGTAGCGGGGAAGATACGCAGTATTTT,CASSPGSGEDTQYF
TRBV4-1,TRBJ1-6,TRBD1,-,TGCGCCAGCAGCCAAGCTCCGGGACAGCGCTATAATTCACCCCTCCACTTT,CASSQAPGQRYNSPLHF
TRBV12-3/TRBV12-4,TRBJ2-1,-,-,TGTGCCAGCAGTTTTATAGGGTACAATGAGCAGTTCTTC,CASSFIGYNEQFF
TRBV7-9,TRBJ2-5,-,many,TGTGCCAGCAGCTTAGCGCCCCTGAGCGGACGAGAGACCCAGTACTTC,CASSLAPLSGRETQYF